Below, one TCR beta chain is given with its context. No antigen is known for it. Here immunoSEQ multiplex PCR was the method, and the copy in TCRdb shows in-frame clones only, minus some. This sample carries about 710,000 clones, about two thirds of them seen once, and the ten largest clones take approximately 1.8%. This specimen comes from a study of shared clonotypes between healthy human individuals. General observations from the study: The genetic and exposure-history diversity represented was limited by few donors.

Trimming cost V 10 bases and J 2 bases, with 15 bases left between them. Germline CDR1 and CDR2: SGHRS and YFSETQ. This CDR3 has 13 residues. The V gene is TRBV5-1, the J gene TRBJ2-5; D ambiguous. The specimen sequenced was memory CD4+ T cells sorted from blood. The subset is: CD45RA-negative fraction. The receptor's source is a woman aged 25 to 39 in good health. The CDR3 loop is CAASAGPQETQYF. In DNA form, the CDR3 reads TGCGCCGCTTCCGCAGGTCCACAAGAGACCCAGTACTTC.